This T cell receptor beta chain was identified in a study of blood T cell repertoires in COVID-19. Across the study: Sites across the United States, Italy and Spain contributed samples from acute and convalescent COVID-19.

V shed 6 bases, J shed 7 bases, and the junction held 11 bases outside the gene matches. Germline V gives CDR1 MDHEN, CDR2 SYDVKM. This CDR3 has 16 amino acids. Original processing notes: Amplification with reference gene primers provided the estimates of nucleated cell counts. Here immunoSEQ multiplex PCR was the method, and the copy in TCRdb shows in-frame clones only, minus some. That table supplies the V and J calls and clone size; D and trimming were determined from the DNA. Of around 250,000 clones listed, approximately 86% are singletons. The J gene is TRBJ1-6, the V gene TRBV28; the match to TRBD1 covers 8 bases. Sequenced sample: peripheral blood. This sequence originates from a man younger than 35 with active or convalescent COVID-19. In nucleotides, the CDR3 is TGTGCCAGCAGCTCCAGGGGGCTAGGTTGGAATTCACCCCTCCACTTT. Residues: CASSSRGLGWNSPLHF.